The present TCR beta chain was sequenced within a study of neurological immune-mediated disorders. The unsorted libraries were prepared from 2 million PBMCs (stored at -80 C). Study outcomes and limitations: Healthy controls had more TCR clonal expansion than multiple sclerosis, which showed the least, whereas HTLV-1-associated myelopathy showed the most. The study phylogenetically grouped the repertoires of 18 of 34 multiple sclerosis patients into one related-CDR3 cluster, a possible signature.

Looked up from germline, CDR1 is SQVTM and CDR2 is ANQGSEA. Trimming took off 3 bases at V and 6 bases at J, with 10 bases between the two ends. The CDR3 is 12 residues long. This clonotype was recorded at least ten times. No antigen is known for it. Template-switch 5'RACE cDNA synthesis added a 10-nucleotide unique molecular identifier. From the 5' RACE reads, TCRdb called clonotypes with MiXCR, one entry per CDR3 protein. This table has approximately 100,000 distinct CDR3 sequences, 3.5% appearing once. The sample comprised PBMCs. This sequence was found in a woman aged 18 to 35 with multiple sclerosis. The rearrangement uses TRBV29-1 and TRBJ2-3; D is unclear. CDR3 coding DNA: TGCAGCGTTGATTACCGGGTGGATACGCAGTATTTT. It is translated as CSVDYRVDTQYF.